The sequence of this T cell receptor beta chain was determined in a study of T-cell reconstitution after alpha-beta-depleted transplantation in children. Unique molecular identifiers tagged the TCRbeta library. From the PCR reads, TCRdb called clonotypes with MiXCR, one entry per CDR3 protein. Of hundreds of thousands of distinct CDR3 sequences listed, about an eighth are singletons. The length of the CDR3 is 15 residues. V was trimmed by 5 bases and J by 3 bases, leaving 14 bases between them. The germline CDR1 and CDR2 sequences are SGHTA and FQGNSA. In its sample, this clonotype was seen once. This clonotype was sampled from a girl aged 2 to 9 with congenital amegakaryocytic thrombocytopenia, due to receive a stem cell transplant. Material: PBMCs, obtained before TCRalphabeta/CD19-depleted stem cell transplant. V gene TRBV7-2 combines with J gene TRBJ1-5; D may be TRBD1 (5 bases). In DNA form, the CDR3 reads TGTGCCAGCAGCCTCGAAGCAGGGTTCAATCAGCCCCAGCATTTT. Encoded protein: CASSLEAGFNQPQHF.